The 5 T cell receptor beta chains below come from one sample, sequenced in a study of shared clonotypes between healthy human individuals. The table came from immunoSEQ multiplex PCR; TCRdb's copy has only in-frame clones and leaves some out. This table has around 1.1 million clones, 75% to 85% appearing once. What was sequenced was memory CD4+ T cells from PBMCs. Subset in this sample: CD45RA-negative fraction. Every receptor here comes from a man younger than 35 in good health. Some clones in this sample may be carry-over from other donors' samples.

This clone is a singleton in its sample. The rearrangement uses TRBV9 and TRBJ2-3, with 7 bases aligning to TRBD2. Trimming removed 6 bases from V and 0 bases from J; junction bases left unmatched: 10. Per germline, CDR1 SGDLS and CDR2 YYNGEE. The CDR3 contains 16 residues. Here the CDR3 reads CASTRGGAGSTDTQYF. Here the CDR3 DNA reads TGTGCCAGCACCCGGGGAGGGGCGGGGAGCACAGATACGCAGTATTTT.

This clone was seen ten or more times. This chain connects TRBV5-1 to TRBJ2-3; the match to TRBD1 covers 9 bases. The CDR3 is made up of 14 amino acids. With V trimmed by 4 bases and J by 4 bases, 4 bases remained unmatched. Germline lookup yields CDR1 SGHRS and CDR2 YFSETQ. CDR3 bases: TGCGCCAGCAGCCCCCGACAGGGGGCAGATACGCAGTATTTT. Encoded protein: CASSPRQGADTQYF.

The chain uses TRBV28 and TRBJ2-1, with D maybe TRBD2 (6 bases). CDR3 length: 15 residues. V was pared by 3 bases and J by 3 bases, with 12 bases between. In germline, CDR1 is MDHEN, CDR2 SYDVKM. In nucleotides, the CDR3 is TGTGCCAGCAGTTTCCGGGACTTAGTCTACAATGAGCAGTTCTTC. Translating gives CASSFRDLVYNEQFF.

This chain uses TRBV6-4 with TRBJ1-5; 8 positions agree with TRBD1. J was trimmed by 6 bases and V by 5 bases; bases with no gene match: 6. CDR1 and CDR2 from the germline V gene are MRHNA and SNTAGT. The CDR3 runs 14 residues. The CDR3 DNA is TGTGCCAGCAGTCCAGACAGGGGAAGTCAGCCCCAGCATTTT. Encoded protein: CASSPDRGSQPQHF.

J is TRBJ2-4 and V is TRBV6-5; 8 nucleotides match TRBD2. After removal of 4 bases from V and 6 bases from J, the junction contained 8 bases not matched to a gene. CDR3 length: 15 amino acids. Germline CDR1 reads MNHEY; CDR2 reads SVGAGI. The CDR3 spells CASSSGTSTPNIQYF. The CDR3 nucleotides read TGTGCCAGCAGTTCCGGGACTAGTACCCCAAACATTCAGTACTTC.